This T cell receptor (beta chain) was obtained from a study of Graves' ophthalmopathy and Graves' hyperthyroidism. Trimming at V came to 5 bases and at J to 5 bases, leaving 6 bases not matched to a gene. This CDR3 comprises 15 residues. Germline CDR1 reads LNHNV; CDR2 reads YYDKDF (reference sequence). Amplification from RNA transcripts yielded the TCR beta CDR3 regions. Second-round multiplex PCR came after first-round RT-PCR with HTBI primers. TCRdb recomputed calls from the multiplex PCR reads with MiXCR, one row per CDR3 protein. The sample lists over a million distinct CDR3 sequences; about 40% were seen once.

V usage is TRBV15 and J usage is TRBJ2-2; 9 nucleotides align to TRBD2. The receptor was isolated from an adult man with Graves' hyperthyroidism. The sample was peripheral blood or thyroid tissue (not recorded which). For the CDR3, the DNA is TGTGCCACCAGCTCGGCGGGAGGGTTGACCGGGGAGCTGTTTTTT. Amino acids: CATSSAGGLTGELFF.